The present entry profiles one TCR beta chain with its context. This entry belongs to a study of blood T cell repertoires in COVID-19. The germline V gene encodes CDR1 LGHNT and CDR2 FRNRAP. V shed 5 bases, J shed 3 bases, and the junction held 2 bases outside the gene matches. This CDR3 is built from 13 residues. Profiling relied on immunoSEQ multiplex PCR, and the TCRdb table lists in-frame clones only, not all of them. The sample shows some 130,000 clones, about 86% of them seen only once. The sequenced material came from peripheral blood. The clonotype originates from a woman aged 45-59 years who had recovered from COVID-19. This chain uses TRBV12-5 with TRBJ1-1, with TRBD1 matching 8 bases. CDR3 sequence: CASGAQGDTEAFF. The CDR3 DNA reads TGTGCTAGTGGTGCACAGGGGGACACTGAAGCTTTCTTT.